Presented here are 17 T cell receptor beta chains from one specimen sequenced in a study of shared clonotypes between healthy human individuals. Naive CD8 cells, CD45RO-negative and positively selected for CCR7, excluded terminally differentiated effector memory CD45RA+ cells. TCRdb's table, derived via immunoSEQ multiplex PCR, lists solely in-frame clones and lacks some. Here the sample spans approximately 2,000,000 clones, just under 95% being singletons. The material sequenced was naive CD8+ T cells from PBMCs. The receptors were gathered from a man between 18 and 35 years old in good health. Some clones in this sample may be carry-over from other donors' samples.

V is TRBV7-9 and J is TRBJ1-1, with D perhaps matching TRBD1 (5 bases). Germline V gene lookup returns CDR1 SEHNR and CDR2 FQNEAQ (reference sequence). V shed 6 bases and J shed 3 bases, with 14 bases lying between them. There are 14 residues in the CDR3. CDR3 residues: CASRPTSGHTEAFF. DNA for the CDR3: TGTGCCAGCAGGCCCACTTCGGGGCACACTGAAGCTTTCTTT.

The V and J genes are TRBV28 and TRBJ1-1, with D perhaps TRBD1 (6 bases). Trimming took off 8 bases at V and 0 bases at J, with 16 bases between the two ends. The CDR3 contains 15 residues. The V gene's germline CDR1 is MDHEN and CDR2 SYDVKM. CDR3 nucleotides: TGTGCCAGCGGCGGGGACACCGAGGTGAACACTGAAGCTTTCTTT. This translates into CASGGDTEVNTEAFF.

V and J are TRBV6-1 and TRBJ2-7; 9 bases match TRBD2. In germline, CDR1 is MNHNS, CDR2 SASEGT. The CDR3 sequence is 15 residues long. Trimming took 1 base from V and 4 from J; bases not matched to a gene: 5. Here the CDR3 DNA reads TGTGCCAGCAGTGAAGGACTAGCGGCCGAATACGAGCAGTACTTC. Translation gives CASSEGLAAEYEQYF.

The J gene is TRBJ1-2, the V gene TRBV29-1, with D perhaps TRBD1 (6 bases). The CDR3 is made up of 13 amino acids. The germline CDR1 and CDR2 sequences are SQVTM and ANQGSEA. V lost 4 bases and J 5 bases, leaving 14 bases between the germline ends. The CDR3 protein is CSVVGGARYGYTF. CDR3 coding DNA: TGCAGCGTTGTGGGGGGGGCGAGGTATGGCTACACCTTC.

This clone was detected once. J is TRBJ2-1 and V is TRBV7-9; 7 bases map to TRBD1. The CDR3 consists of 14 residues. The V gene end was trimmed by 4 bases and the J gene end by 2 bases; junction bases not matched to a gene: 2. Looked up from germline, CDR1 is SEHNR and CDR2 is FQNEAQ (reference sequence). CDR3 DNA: TGTGCCAGCAGCTCCGGACAGGCCTACAATGAGCAGTTCTTC. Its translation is CASSSGQAYNEQFF.

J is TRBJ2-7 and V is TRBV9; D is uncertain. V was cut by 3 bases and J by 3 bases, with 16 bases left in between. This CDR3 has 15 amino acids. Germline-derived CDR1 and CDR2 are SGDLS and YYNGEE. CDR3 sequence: CASSERPSPNYEQYF. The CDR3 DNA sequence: TGTGCCAGCAGCGAGCGACCCAGCCCCAACTACGAGCAGTACTTC.

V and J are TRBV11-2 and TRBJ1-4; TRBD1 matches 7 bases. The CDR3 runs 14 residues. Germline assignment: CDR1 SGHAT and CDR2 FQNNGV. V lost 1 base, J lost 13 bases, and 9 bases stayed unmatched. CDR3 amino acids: CASSLGTGESLLFF. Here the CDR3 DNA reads TGTGCCAGCAGCTTAGGGACAGGAGAATCACTACTGTTTTTT.

In DNA, the CDR3 is TGTGCCAGCACCTTAGTTTCCCGGGGGGACGAGCAGTACTTC. This codes for CASTLVSRGDEQYF. The chain employs TRBV9 and TRBJ2-5; TRBD2 matches 7 bases. The J call is in doubt because the DNA end fits TRBJ2-7 better. The length of the CDR3 is 14 residues. Germline V CDR1 and CDR2: SGDLS, YYNGEE.

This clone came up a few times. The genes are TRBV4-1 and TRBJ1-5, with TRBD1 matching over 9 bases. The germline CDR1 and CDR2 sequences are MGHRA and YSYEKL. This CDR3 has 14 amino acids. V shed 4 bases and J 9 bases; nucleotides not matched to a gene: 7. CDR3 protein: CASSPGTGSGPQHF. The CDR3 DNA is TGCGCCAGCAGCCCTGGGACAGGGAGTGGGCCCCAGCATTTT.

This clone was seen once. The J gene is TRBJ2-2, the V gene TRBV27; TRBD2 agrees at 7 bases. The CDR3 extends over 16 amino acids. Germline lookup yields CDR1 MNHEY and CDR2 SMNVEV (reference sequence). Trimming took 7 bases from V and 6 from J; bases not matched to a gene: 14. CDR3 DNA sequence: TGTGCCAGCAACCATATTGCGGGGAGGGCCGCCGGGGAGCTGTTTTTT. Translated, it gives CASNHIAGRAAGELFF.

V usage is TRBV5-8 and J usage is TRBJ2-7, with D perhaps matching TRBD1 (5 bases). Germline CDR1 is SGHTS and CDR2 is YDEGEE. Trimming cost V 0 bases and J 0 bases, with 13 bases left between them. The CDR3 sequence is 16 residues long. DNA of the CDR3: TGTGCCAGCAGCTTGGTGTGGGGCAAGAGCTCCTACGAGCAGTACTTC. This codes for CASSLVWGKSSYEQYF.

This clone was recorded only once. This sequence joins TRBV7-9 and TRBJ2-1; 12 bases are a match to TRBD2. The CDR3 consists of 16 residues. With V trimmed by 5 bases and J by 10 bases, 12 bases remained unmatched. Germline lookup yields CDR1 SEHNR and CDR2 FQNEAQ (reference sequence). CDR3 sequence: CASSGPLAGGPVEQFF. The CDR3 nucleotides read TGTGCCAGCAGCGGACCTCTAGCGGGAGGGCCCGTGGAGCAGTTCTTC. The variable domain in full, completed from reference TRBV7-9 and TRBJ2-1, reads DTGVSQNPRHKITKRGQNVTFRCDPISEHNRLYWYRQTLGQGPEFLTYFQNEAQLEKSRLLSDRFSAERPKGSFSTLEIQRTEQGDSAMYLCASSGPLAGGPVEQFFGPGTRLTVL.

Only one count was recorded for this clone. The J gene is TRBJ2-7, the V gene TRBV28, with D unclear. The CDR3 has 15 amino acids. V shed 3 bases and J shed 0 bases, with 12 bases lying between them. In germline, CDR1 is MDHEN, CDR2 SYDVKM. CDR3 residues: CASSFQSQISYEQYF. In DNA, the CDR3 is TGTGCCAGCAGTTTTCAGTCACAGATCTCCTACGAGCAGTACTTC. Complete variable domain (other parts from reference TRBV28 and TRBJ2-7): DVKVTQSSRYLVKRTGEKVFLECVQDMDHENMFWYRQDPGLGLRLIYFSYDVKMKEKGDIPEGYSVSREKKERFSLILESASTNQTSMYLCASSFQSQISYEQYFGPGTRLTVT.

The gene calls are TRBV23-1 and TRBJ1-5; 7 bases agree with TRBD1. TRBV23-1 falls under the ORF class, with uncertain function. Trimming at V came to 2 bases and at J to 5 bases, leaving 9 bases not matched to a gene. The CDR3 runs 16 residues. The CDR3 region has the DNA TGCGCCAGCAGTCAAAAAAGGCAGGGGGAGGATCAGCCCCAGCATTTT. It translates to CASSQKRQGEDQPQHF.

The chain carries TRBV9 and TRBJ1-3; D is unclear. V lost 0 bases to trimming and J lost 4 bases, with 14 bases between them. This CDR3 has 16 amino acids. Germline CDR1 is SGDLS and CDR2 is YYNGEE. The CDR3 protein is CASSVGAIPAGNTIYF. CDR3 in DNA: TGTGCCAGCAGCGTAGGGGCCATCCCGGCGGGAAACACCATATATTTT.

The CDR3 spells CASSIWGSPYNEQFF. The CDR3 coding sequence is TGTGCCAGTAGTATTTGGGGGAGCCCCTACAATGAGCAGTTCTTC. The gene calls are TRBV19 and TRBJ2-1; D is tentatively TRBD1 or TRBD2 (5 bases each). The ends were cut back, 3 bases at V and 2 bases at J, with 11 bases in the middle. CDR3 length: 15 amino acids. Per the germline V gene, CDR1 is LNHDA and CDR2 is SQIVND (reference sequence).

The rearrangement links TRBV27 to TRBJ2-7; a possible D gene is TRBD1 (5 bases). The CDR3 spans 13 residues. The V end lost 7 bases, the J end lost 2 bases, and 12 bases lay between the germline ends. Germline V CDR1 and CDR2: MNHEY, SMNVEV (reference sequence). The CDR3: CASTSSTAYEQYF. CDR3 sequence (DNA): TGTGCCAGCACCTCCTCGACAGCCTACGAGCAGTACTTC.